The clone carrying this T cell receptor (beta chain) was observed at least ten times. Its cognate antigen is unknown. Deletions cut 0 bases from V and 7 bases from J, with 15 bases between. There are 14 residues in the CDR3. The V gene's germline CDR1 is GTSNPN and CDR2 SVGIG (reference sequence). Calling Graves' hyperthyroidism stable meant ophthalmopathy did not progress within 18 months. A patient was excluded if there was uncontrolled infection, other autoimmune disease, pregnancy or lactation. The data belong to a study of T cells in Graves' hyperthyroidism and ophthalmopathy. Whole-study results and caveats: The model anticipated ophthalmopathy a median approximately 6.5 months pre-onset.

TCR beta CDR3 regions were amplified from RNA. An initial round of RT-PCR targeting the TCR CDR3 relied on the HTBI primer set. Each CDR3 protein is one row after TCRdb ran MiXCR on the multiplex PCR reads. The sample has more than 600,000 distinct CDR3 sequences, approximately 16% seen once. The clonotype originates from a young man with Graves' hyperthyroidism. The specimen was blood. V gene TRBV30 combines with J gene TRBJ1-2; D might be TRBD1 (5 bases). CDR3 loop: CAWSVLQGRAGYTF. The DNA of the CDR3 is TGTGCCTGGAGTGTACTTCAGGGAAGGGCTGGCTACACCTTC.